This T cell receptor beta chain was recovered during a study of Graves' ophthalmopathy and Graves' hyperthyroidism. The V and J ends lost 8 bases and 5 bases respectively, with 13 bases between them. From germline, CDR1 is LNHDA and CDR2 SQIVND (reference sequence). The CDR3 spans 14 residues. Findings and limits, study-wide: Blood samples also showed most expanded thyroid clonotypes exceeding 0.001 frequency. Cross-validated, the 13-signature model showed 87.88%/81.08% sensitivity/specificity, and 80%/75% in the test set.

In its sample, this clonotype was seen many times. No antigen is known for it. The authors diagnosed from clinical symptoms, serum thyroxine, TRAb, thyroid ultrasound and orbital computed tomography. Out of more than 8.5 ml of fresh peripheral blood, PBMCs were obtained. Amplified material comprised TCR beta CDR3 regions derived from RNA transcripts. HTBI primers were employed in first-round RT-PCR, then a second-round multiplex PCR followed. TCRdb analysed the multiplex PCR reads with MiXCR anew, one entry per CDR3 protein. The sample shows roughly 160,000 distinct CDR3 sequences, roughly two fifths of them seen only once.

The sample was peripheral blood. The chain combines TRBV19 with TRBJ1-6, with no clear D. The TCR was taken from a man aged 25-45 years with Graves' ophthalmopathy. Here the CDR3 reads CASRFHGDNSPLHF. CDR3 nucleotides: TGTGCCAGTCGATTCCACGGGGATAATTCACCCCTCCACTTT.